The 26 T cell receptor beta chains below were found in one sample sequenced in a study of monozygotic twins with inflammatory bowel disease. Reanalyzing the 5' RACE reads, TCRdb keeps one entry per CDR3 protein, without DNA. Seen in this sample are more than 300,000 distinct CDR3 sequences; the ten most common clones hold over 5%. The sample taken for sequencing was blood. The receptors here all came from a human donor with ulcerative colitis or Crohn's disease, or a healthy co-twin of an affected twin (not recorded which).

This sequence joins TRBV29-1 and TRBJ2-7. The CDR3 contains 14 residues. Germline CDR1 reads SQVTM; CDR2 reads ANQGSEA. The CDR3 sequence: CSVAGLLGSYEQYF.

V gene TRBV5-1 combines with J gene TRBJ2-5; no DNA is available, so the TRBD2 call from TCRdb remains unchecked. Germline CDR1 reads SGHRS; CDR2 reads YFSETQ. The CDR3 has 14 residues. The CDR3: CASSLRGLQETQYF.

CDR3 residues: CASSVAGTNTNYEQYF. The chain joins TRBV9 to TRBJ2-7. The CDR3 spans 16 residues. The germline V gene encodes CDR1 SGDLS and CDR2 YYNGEE.

The genes are TRBV12-3 or TRBV12-4 and TRBJ1-5; TCRdb selects TRBD1, and the lack of DNA leaves this call unchecked. This CDR3 contains 16 residues. CDR3 in amino acids: CASSLVPGAPSQPQHF.

This chain joins TRBV24-1 and TRBJ2-7; TCRdb outputs TRBD1, but without DNA this stays unchecked. The germline gives CDR1 KGHDR, CDR2 SFDVKD. The CDR3 is 13 residues long. This CDR3 reads CATSDLGRTEQYF.

V gene TRBV6-1 combines with J gene TRBJ2-7. CDR1 is MNHNS and CDR2 is SASEGT in the germline V gene. The CDR3 runs 12 residues. The CDR3 region is CASSEAFYEQYF.

The rearrangement joins TRBV7-9 to TRBJ1-5; TCRdb's D call of TRBD1 is untestable without DNA. The CDR3 totals 14 residues. The germline V gene has CDR1 SEHNR and CDR2 FQNEAQ (reference sequence). The CDR3: CASSRQEPNQPQHF.

V usage is TRBV20-1 and J usage is TRBJ2-7. The CDR3 runs 13 residues. Germline CDR1 and CDR2: DFQATT and SNEGSKA (reference sequence). CDR3 loop: CSARKNPSYEQYF.

V is TRBV6-5 and J is TRBJ2-1; TCRdb names TRBD2, which stays unverified in the absence of DNA. Germline V CDR1 and CDR2: MNHEY, SVGAGI. The CDR3 consists of 17 residues. CDR3 in amino acids: CASSYSGTREAYNEQFF.

This chain links TRBV4-3 with TRBJ2-3. The CDR3 has 13 amino acids. Germline values: CDR1 LGHNA, CDR2 YSLEER. The CDR3 region is CASSQESTDTQYF.

The chain carries TRBV7-9 and TRBJ2-5; TCRdb reports TRBD1, a call that lacks DNA to check it against. This CDR3 spans 14 amino acids. The germline V gene encodes CDR1 SEHNR and CDR2 FQNEAQ (reference sequence). The CDR3: CASSPWRDQETQYF.

J is TRBJ1-6 and V is TRBV7-2; with no DNA, the TCRdb D assignment of TRBD1 cannot be verified. This CDR3 has 15 amino acids. Germline CDR1 and CDR2: SGHTA and FQGNSA. The CDR3 reads CASSLEVRGPSPLHF. The full variable domain, its missing parts supplied by reference TRBV7-2 and TRBJ1-6, is GAGVSQSPSNKVTEKGKDVELRCDPISGHTALYWYRQSLGQGLEFLIYFQGNSAPDKSGLPSDRFSAERTGGSVSTLTIQRTQQEDSAVYLCASSLEVRGPSPLHFGNGTRLTVT.

The chain combines TRBV25-1 with TRBJ2-7; no DNA is available, so the TRBD1 call from TCRdb remains unchecked. Germline CDR1 and CDR2: MGHDK and SYGVNS. The CDR3 has 14 amino acids. The CDR3 is CATTSRGVWHEQYF.

V and J are TRBV12-3 or TRBV12-4 and TRBJ2-1; TCRdb's assignment of TRBD2 cannot be checked, as there is no DNA. There are 16 residues in the CDR3. The CDR3: CASSRRTSGLYNEQFF.

V usage is TRBV12-3 or TRBV12-4 and J usage is TRBJ2-3; TCRdb reports TRBD2, a call that lacks DNA to check it against. CDR3 size: 14 residues. The CDR3 spells CASSPSSPSDTQYF.

This rearrangement joins TRBV5-1 to TRBJ1-6. The CDR3 is made up of 14 amino acids. Per germline, CDR1 SGHRS and CDR2 YFSETQ. The CDR3 loop reads CASSLDIYNSPLHF.

This rearrangement joins TRBV6-6 to TRBJ1-2; the D gene TCRdb calls, TRBD1, cannot be checked with no DNA. Per the germline V gene, CDR1 is MNHNY and CDR2 is SVGAGI (reference sequence). This CDR3 is built from 14 residues. CDR3 residues: CASSRAGSDYGYTF.

This chain connects TRBV19 to TRBJ1-5; the D gene TCRdb calls, TRBD1, cannot be checked with no DNA. The germline CDR1 and CDR2 sequences are LNHDA and SQIVND (reference sequence). The CDR3 loop spans 16 amino acids. Here the CDR3 reads CASSSPTAYSNQPQHF.

This chain's CDR3 is CASSSDVPSYEQYF. V usage is TRBV28 and J usage is TRBJ2-7. Germline V gene lookup returns CDR1 MDHEN and CDR2 SYDVKM. The CDR3 runs to 14 residues.

This chain links TRBV5-5 with TRBJ2-7. This CDR3 is built from 13 residues. From germline, CDR1 is SGHKS and CDR2 YYEKEE (reference sequence). This CDR3 is CASSLYSLYEQYF.

CDR3 loop: CASSYGGAGQNIQYF. The chain uses TRBV6-5 and TRBJ2-4; without DNA, the TCRdb call of TRBD1 cannot be checked. Germline V gene data show CDR1 as MNHEY and CDR2 as SVGAGI. The CDR3 sequence is 15 residues long.

The chain couples TRBV7-2 to TRBJ2-5; TCRdb proposes TRBD1, but this gene call is untestable without DNA. The CDR3 runs to 14 residues. CDR1 is SGHTA, CDR2 FQGNSA, per germline. The CDR3 is CASSYRGPEETQYF.

The rearrangement joins TRBV6-1 to TRBJ2-4; the TCRdb D gene call, TRBD2, has no DNA to confirm it. Germline V CDR1 and CDR2: MNHNS, SASEGT. The CDR3 runs 17 residues. CDR3 in amino acids: CASTPKGLAGGVGIQYF.

The chain has TRBV20-1 and TRBJ2-3; as DNA is missing, the TRBD1 call by TCRdb cannot be tested. Per germline, CDR1 DFQATT and CDR2 SNEGSKA (reference sequence). This CDR3 spans 15 amino acids. CDR3 sequence: CSAHPSGGTTDTQYF.

V is TRBV29-1 and J is TRBJ1-3. This CDR3 has 12 residues. CDR1 SQVTM and CDR2 ANQGSEA come from the germline V gene. The CDR3 is CSVQTPGNTIYF.

V usage is TRBV25-1 and J usage is TRBJ1-2; as DNA is missing, the TRBD1 call by TCRdb cannot be tested. Looked up from germline, CDR1 is MGHDK and CDR2 is SYGVNS. The length of the CDR3 is 12 residues. The CDR3 loop reads CASGRGAHGYTF.